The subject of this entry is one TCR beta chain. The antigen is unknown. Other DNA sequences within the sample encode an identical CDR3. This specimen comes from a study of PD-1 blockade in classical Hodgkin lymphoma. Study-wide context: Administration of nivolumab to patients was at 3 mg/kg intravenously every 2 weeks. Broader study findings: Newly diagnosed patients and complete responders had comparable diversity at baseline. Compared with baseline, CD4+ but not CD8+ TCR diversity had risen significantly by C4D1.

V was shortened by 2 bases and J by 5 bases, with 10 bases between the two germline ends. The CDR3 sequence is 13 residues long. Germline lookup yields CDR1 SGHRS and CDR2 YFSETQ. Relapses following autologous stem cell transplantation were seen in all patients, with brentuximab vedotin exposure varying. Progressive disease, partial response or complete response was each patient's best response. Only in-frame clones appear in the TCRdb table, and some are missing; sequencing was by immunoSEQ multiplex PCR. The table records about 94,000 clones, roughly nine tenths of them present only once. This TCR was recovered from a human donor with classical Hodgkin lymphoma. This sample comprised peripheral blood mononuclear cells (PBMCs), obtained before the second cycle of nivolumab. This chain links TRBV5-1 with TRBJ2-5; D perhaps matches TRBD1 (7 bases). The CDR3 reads CASSLGGGETQYF. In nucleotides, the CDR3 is TGCGCCAGCAGCTTAGGAGGGGGCGAGACCCAGTACTTC.